A single sample is the source of the 15 T cell receptor beta chains below, sequenced in a study of vaccination effects on CD4 cells after COVID-19. Sequencing used immunoSEQ multiplex PCR; TCRdb keeps in-frame clones, though not all of them. The repertoire includes roughly 70,000 clones, roughly 73% of them detected once, and over 4.5% sits in the top ten. Pools of viral peptides were used by the ViraFEST assay to expand antigen-specific CD4+ T cells ahead of sequencing. When around 9 days of culture had elapsed, CD4+ T cells were isolated. It was between March and December 2020 that the person had a SARS-CoV-2 infection confirmed by PCR. Their target antigens are unknown. The material sequenced was CD4+ T cells from PBMCs cultured with HIV peptides, taken before COVID-19 vaccination. The subset here: HIV-1 Nef peptide pool negative control/reference culture. The source of these receptors is a human donor who had a prior SARS-CoV-2 infection.

This CDR3 reads CASSSGIHEQYF. CDR3 nucleotides: TGTGCCAGCAGCTCTGGGATACACGAGCAGTACTTC. V usage is TRBV5-6 and J usage is TRBJ2-7; D gene ambiguous. This CDR3 is 12 amino acids long. V was pared by 3 bases and J by 5 bases, with 9 bases between. Germline V gene sequence: CDR1 SGHDT, CDR2 YYEEEE.

This sequence joins TRBV27 and TRBJ2-7; possibly TRBD2 for D (7 bases). The germline V gene encodes CDR1 MNHEY and CDR2 SMNVEV (reference sequence). V was clipped by 6 bases and J by 6 bases, with 30 bases between them. This CDR3 region has 18 residues. The CDR3 sequence: CASSATRYWLEGGSEQYF. For the CDR3, the DNA is TGTGCCAGCAGCGCTACCCGATACTGGCTAGAGGGGGGGAGCGAGCAGTACTTC.

This clone was seen a few times. V and J are TRBV7-8 and TRBJ1-6, with 8 bases matching TRBD1. The trim removed 1 base at V and 10 bases at J, leaving 9 bases unmatched. Germline lookup yields CDR1 SGHVS and CDR2 FQNEAQ. CDR3 length equals 16 residues. This CDR3 reads CASSLEGWAGGSPLHF. CDR3 sequence (DNA): TGTGCCAGCAGCTTAGAGGGGTGGGCAGGGGGCTCACCCCTCCACTTT.

The chain links TRBV5-6 to TRBJ2-1, with unresolved D. The CDR3 runs 15 residues. The V gene's germline CDR1 is SGHDT and CDR2 YYEEEE. Trimming left V 5 bases short and J 4 bases short, with 16 bases between. The CDR3 loop is CASRPQGNTYNEQFF. The CDR3 bases are TGTGCCAGCAGGCCTCAAGGGAATACTTACAATGAGCAGTTCTTC.

V and J are TRBV19 and TRBJ1-2, with D perhaps matching TRBD1 (6 bases). Looked up from germline, CDR1 is LNHDA and CDR2 is SQIVND (reference sequence). The CDR3 spans 13 residues. The V end lost 2 bases, the J end lost 2 bases, and 6 bases lay between the germline ends. The CDR3 DNA follows: TGTGCCAGTAGTATACAGGGGAACTATGGCTACACCTTC. Its protein is CASSIQGNYGYTF.

The chain employs TRBV3-1 (or the pseudogene TRBV3-2) and TRBJ2-2, with D possibly matching TRBD1 (6 bases). Trimming shortened V by 0 bases and J by 8 bases, and 10 bases separated the two germline ends. The CDR3 totals 14 residues. Germline CDR1 is LGHDT and CDR2 is YNNKEL (reference sequence). CDR3 sequence: CASSQEAGAGELFF. DNA for the CDR3: TGTGCCAGCAGCCAAGAGGCAGGGGCAGGGGAGCTGTTTTTT.

This clone occurred once. V usage is TRBV7-2 and J usage is TRBJ1-1; D is unresolved. Germline V gene lookup returns CDR1 SGHTA and CDR2 FQGNSA. The CDR3 is 15 residues long. V shed 1 base and J shed 4 bases, with 13 bases lying between them. This CDR3 is CASSLVGGLGTEAFF. CDR3 nucleotides: TGTGCCAGCAGCTTAGTGGGAGGACTCGGCACTGAAGCTTTCTTT.

The CDR3 DNA reads as TGTGCCAGCAGTGAATTGGCTAGGAACACCGGGGAGCTGTTTTTT. Translating gives CASSELARNTGELFF. The chain combines TRBV6-1 with TRBJ2-2; D is uncertain. V lost 2 bases, J lost 1 base, and 8 bases lay in between. The CDR3 runs to 15 residues. Germline V gives CDR1 MNHNS, CDR2 SASEGT.

The chain joins TRBV18 to TRBJ1-1; 7 positions match TRBD1. Germline loops: CDR1 KGHSH, CDR2 LQKENI. The J segment lost 1 base and the V segment lost 2 bases, leaving 10 bases of the junction unmatched. The CDR3 consists of 17 residues. CDR3 DNA sequence: TGTGCCAGCTCACCAGTCCGGGACAGCGAAGAGAACACTGAAGCTTTCTTT. The encoded protein is CASSPVRDSEENTEAFF.

In its sample, this clone was seen a few times. The chain carries TRBV7-2 and TRBJ2-2, with D unclear. Per germline, CDR1 SGHTA and CDR2 FQGNSA. The CDR3 sequence is 16 residues long. Deletions cut 0 bases from V and 5 bases from J, with 13 bases between. The CDR3 DNA is TGTGCCAGCAGCTTAGCCCCAGGTGTGGAAACCGGGGAGCTGTTTTTT. Translation gives CASSLAPGVETGELFF.

This chain links TRBV6-6 with TRBJ2-6; D is undetermined. The germline CDR1 and CDR2 sequences are MNHNY and SVGAGI (reference sequence). This CDR3 has 17 amino acids. The V end lost 6 bases, the J end lost 0 bases, and 15 bases lay between the germline ends. CDR3 bases: TGTGCCAGCAGCCGATCCCTCACGGGCTCTGGGGCCAACGTCCTGACTTTC. Protein sequence: CASSRSLTGSGANVLTF.

The V and J genes are TRBV4-3 and TRBJ2-3, with D perhaps TRBD2 (6 bases). The germline V and J ends were trimmed by 3 bases and 4 bases, with 17 bases remaining between them. Germline V gene data show CDR1 as LGHNA and CDR2 as YSLEER. This CDR3 spans 16 amino acids. CDR3 bases: TGCGCCAGCAGCCAGGATTGGCGGAGGGCGGCAGATACGCAGTATTTT. Translated, it gives CASSQDWRRAADTQYF.

This clone has just a few counts. J is TRBJ2-7 and V is TRBV11-2; D gene uncertain. The CDR3 runs to 15 residues. Germline V gene sequence: CDR1 SGHAT, CDR2 FQNNGV. The V end was cut by 3 bases, the J end by 0 bases, with 12 bases between. This CDR3 is CASSFRTSHSYEQYF. The DNA for the CDR3 is TGTGCCAGCAGCTTTAGGACCAGTCACTCCTACGAGCAGTACTTC. The whole variable domain, filled in from reference TRBV11-2 and TRBJ2-7, reads EAGVAQSPRYKIIEKRQSVAFWCNPISGHATLYWYQQILGQGPKLLIQFQNNGVVDDSQLPKDRFSAERLKGVDSTLKIQPAKLEDSAVYLCASSFRTSHSYEQYFGPGTRLTVT.

This clone was observed a single time. The chain recombines TRBV18 with TRBJ1-6, with D uncertain. There are 14 residues in the CDR3. Germline V gene data show CDR1 as KGHSH and CDR2 as LQKENI. Trimming shortened V by 2 bases and J by 4 bases, and 6 bases separated the two germline ends. The CDR3 protein is CASSPGGYNSPLHF. CDR3 in DNA: TGTGCCAGCTCACCAGGAGGATATAATTCACCCCTCCACTTT.

The V and J genes are TRBV19 and TRBJ2-7; D gene unclear. CDR3 length equals 15 residues. Germline V lookup: CDR1 LNHDA, CDR2 SQIVND (reference sequence). The germline V and J ends were trimmed by 6 bases and 7 bases, with 22 bases remaining between them. DNA of the CDR3: TGTGCCAGTAGCCTGATGTCGGCAGGATTAGGTGAGCAGTACTTC. Amino acids: CASSLMSAGLGEQYF. Filled out from reference TRBV19 and TRBJ2-7, the complete variable domain reads DGGITQSPKYLFRKEGQNVTLSCEQNLNHDAMYWYRQDPGQGLRLIYYSQIVNDFQKGDIAEGYSVSREKKESFPLTVTSAQKNPTAFYLCASSLMSAGLGEQYFGPGTRLTVT.